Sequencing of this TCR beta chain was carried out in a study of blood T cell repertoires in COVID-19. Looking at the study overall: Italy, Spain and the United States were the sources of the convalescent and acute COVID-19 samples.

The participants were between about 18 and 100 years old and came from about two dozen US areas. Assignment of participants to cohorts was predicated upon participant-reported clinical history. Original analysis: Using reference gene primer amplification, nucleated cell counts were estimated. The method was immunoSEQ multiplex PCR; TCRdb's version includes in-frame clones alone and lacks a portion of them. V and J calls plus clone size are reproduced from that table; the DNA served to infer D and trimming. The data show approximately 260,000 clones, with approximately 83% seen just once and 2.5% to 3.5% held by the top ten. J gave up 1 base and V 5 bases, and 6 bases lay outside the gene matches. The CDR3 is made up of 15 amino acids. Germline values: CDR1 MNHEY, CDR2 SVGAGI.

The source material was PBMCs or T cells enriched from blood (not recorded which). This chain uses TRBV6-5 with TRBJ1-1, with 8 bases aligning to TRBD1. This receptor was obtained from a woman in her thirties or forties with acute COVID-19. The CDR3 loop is CASSPPGTGNTEAFF. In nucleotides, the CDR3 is TGTGCCAGCAGTCCCCCCGGGACAGGGAACACTGAAGCTTTCTTT.